The sequence of this T cell receptor beta chain was determined in a study of T cell responses to AZD1222 COVID-19 vaccine. Study conclusions and caveats: Variant regions that are unmutated are reportedly the target of nearly half of spike-specific TCRs. Increased Spike-specific TCR breadth and depth were observed after two AZD1222 doses.

In regard to this clone: Its target is unknown.

This CDR3 spans 14 amino acids. The trim removed 5 bases at V and 6 bases at J, leaving 9 bases unmatched. The germline V gene has CDR1 SGHAT and CDR2 FQNNGV. Generated by immunoSEQ multiplex PCR, the TCRdb table keeps only in-frame clones and is missing some. The profile covers 150,000 or so clones, with almost 95% appearing a single time and 2.3% taken by the ten largest. This clonotype originated in an adult in good health. This chain connects TRBV11-2 to TRBJ1-2; 7 nucleotides align to TRBD1. Specimen: peripheral blood, collected on day 0 of AZD1222 vaccination. Written as DNA, the CDR3 is TGTGCCAGCAGCCCCCCCGTCAGGGGGGATGGCTACACCTTC. Amino acids: CASSPPVRGDGYTF.